These 8 T cell receptor beta chains came from one sample sequenced in a study of resident and recirculating memory T cells in vitiligo (dated by TCRdb to the late 2010s). Library preparation used the immunoSEQ multiplex PCR assay. Drawn from immuneACCESS, this table holds only the in-frame rearrangements with V and J called that TCRdb kept. Clones are partly lost; checked studies trace under half to an unresolved V gene and leave the rest unexplained. The table for this sample lists about 45,000 clones; about 90% of them were counted only once. The ten largest account for roughly 4.5% of the sample. The sequencing input was blood. The receptor set was obtained from a male donor with vitiligo.

The chain couples TRBV9 to TRBJ2-3, with a possible D match to TRBD2 (7 bases). This CDR3 comprises 14 residues. Germline CDR1 and CDR2: SGDLS and YYNGEE. The ends were cut back, 6 bases at V and 6 bases at J, with 17 bases in the middle. CDR3 region: CASNSGGPADTQYF. The CDR3 DNA is TGTGCCAGCAACTCCGGGGGGCCCGCGGATACGCAGTATTTT.

This chain uses TRBV5-6 with TRBJ1-1; a weak D match, TRBD1 (5 bases). The ends were cut back, 3 bases at V and 6 bases at J, with 18 bases in the middle. Germline CDR1 and CDR2: SGHDT and YYEEEE. The CDR3 is made up of 15 amino acids. The DNA for the CDR3 is TGTGCCAGCAGCTCCCCAAGGGAGGGGCTTGCTGAAGCTTTCTTT. This codes for CASSSPREGLAEAFF.

The DNA for the CDR3 is TGTGCTAGTGGCCCTCCGGACGGGGGGACTGAAGCTTTCTTT. This codes for CASGPPDGGTEAFF. This chain links TRBV12-5 with TRBJ1-1, with D perhaps TRBD1 (5 bases). The CDR3 extends over 14 amino acids. The V gene lost 6 bases and the J gene lost 5 bases, with 16 bases spanning the gap. CDR1 and CDR2 from the germline V gene are LGHNT and FRNRAP.

The V call is TRBV7-9, the J call TRBJ2-7; a weak D match, TRBD1 (5 bases). The germline V gene has CDR1 SEHNR and CDR2 FQNEAQ (reference sequence). Deletions cut 5 bases from V and 3 bases from J, with 8 bases between. The CDR3 loop spans 12 amino acids. The CDR3 DNA reads as TGTGCCAGCAGCCAGGGCTTCTACGAGCAGTACTTC. Translating it yields CASSQGFYEQYF. Drawing the rest from reference TRBV7-9 and TRBJ2-7, the complete variable domain is DTGVSQNPRHKITKRGQNVTFRCDPISEHNRLYWYRQTLGQGPEFLTYFQNEAQLEKSRLLSDRFSAERPKGSFSTLEIQRTEQGDSAMYLCASSQGFYEQYFGPGTRLTVT.

The rearrangement links TRBV5-5 to TRBJ1-1; D is ambiguous. The CDR3 is made up of 14 amino acids. Trimming took off 0 bases at V and 4 bases at J, with 10 bases between the two ends. Germline CDR1 is SGHKS and CDR2 is YYEKEE (reference sequence). The CDR3 DNA reads TGTGCCAGCAGCTTGGGTCCGGGGATCACTGAAGCTTTCTTT. Amino acids: CASSLGPGITEAFF.

Comment on this clone: Other nucleotide sequences in the sample specify the same CDR3. The genes are TRBV6-4 and TRBJ2-3, with 11 nucleotides matching TRBD2. The length of the CDR3 is 15 residues. V lost 3 bases and J lost 2; bases outside the gene matches: 1. Germline V gives CDR1 MRHNA, CDR2 SNTAGT. The CDR3 loop reads CASSDSGGATDTQYF. The CDR3 DNA is TGTGCCAGCAGTGATAGCGGGGGGGCCACAGATACGCAGTATTTT.

The table lists this clone with a count of one. The V gene is TRBV7-6, the J gene TRBJ2-5, with TRBD2 identical over 7 bases. CDR1 and CDR2 from the germline V gene are SGHVS and FNYEAQ. Trimming removed 3 bases from V and 4 bases from J; junction bases left unmatched: 5. CDR3 length: 14 residues. This CDR3 is CASSLAGGIETQYF. The CDR3 coding sequence is TGTGCCAGCAGCTTGGCCGGGGGGATAGAGACCCAGTACTTC.

The chain employs TRBV9 and TRBJ2-3; D call uncertain. The CDR3 length is 14 residues. The V and J ends lost 4 bases and 4 bases respectively, with 13 bases between them. Germline values: CDR1 SGDLS, CDR2 YYNGEE. DNA for the CDR3: TGTGCCAGCAGCCCCAGGCCCAGTTCAGATACGCAGTATTTT. This sequence encodes CASSPRPSSDTQYF.